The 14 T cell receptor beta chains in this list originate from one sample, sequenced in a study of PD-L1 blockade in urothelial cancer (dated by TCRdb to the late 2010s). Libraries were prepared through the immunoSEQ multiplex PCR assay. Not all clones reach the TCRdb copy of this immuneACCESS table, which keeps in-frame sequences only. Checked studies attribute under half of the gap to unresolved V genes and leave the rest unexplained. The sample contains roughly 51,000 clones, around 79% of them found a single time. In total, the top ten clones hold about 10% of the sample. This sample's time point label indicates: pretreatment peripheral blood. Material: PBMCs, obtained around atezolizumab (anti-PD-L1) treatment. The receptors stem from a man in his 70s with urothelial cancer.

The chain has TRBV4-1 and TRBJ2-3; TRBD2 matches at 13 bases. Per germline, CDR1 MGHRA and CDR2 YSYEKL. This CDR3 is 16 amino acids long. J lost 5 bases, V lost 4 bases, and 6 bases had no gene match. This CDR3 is CASSRGLAGEGDTQYF. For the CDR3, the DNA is TGCGCCAGCAGCCGAGGACTAGCGGGAGAGGGAGATACGCAGTATTTT.

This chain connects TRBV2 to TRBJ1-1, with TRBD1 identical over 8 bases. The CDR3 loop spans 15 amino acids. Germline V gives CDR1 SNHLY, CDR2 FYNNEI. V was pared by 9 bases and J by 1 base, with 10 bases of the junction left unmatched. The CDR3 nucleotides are TGTGCCAGATCCCGGGACAGGATGGGGAACACTGAAGCTTTCTTT. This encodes CARSRDRMGNTEAFF.

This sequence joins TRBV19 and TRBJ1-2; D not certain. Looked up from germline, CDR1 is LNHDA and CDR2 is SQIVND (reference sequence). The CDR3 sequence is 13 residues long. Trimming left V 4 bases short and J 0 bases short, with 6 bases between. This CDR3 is CASSTGSNYGYTF. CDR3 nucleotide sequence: TGTGCCAGTAGTACAGGATCTAACTATGGCTACACCTTC.

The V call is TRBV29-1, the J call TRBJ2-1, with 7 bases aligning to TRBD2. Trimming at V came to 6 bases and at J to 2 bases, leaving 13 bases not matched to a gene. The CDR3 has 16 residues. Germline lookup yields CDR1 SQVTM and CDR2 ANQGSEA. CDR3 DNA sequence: TGCAGCGTGGAAACTAGCGCTTGGGAGACCTACAATGAGCAGTTCTTC. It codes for CSVETSAWETYNEQFF.

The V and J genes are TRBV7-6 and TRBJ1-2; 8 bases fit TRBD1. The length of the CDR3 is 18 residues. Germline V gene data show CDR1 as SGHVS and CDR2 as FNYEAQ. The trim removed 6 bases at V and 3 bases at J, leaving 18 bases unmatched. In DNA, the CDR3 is TGTGCCAGCAGGCCGTTCCGGGACGTCCTACAGGGGGACTATGGCTACACCTTC. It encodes CASRPFRDVLQGDYGYTF. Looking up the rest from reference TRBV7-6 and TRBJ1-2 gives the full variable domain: GAGVSQSPRYKVTKRGQDVALRCDPISGHVSLYWYRQALGQGPEFLTYFNYEAQQDKSGLPNDRFSAERPEGSISTLTIQRTEQRDSAMYRCASRPFRDVLQGDYGYTFGSGTRLTVV.

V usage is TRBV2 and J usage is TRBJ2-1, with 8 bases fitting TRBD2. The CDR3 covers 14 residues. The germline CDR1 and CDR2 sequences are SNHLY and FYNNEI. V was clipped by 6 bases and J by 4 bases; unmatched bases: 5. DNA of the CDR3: TGTGCCAGCAGAGGACTAGCTCGTTACAATGAGCAGTTCTTC. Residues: CASRGLARYNEQFF. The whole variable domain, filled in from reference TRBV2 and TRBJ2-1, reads EPEVTQTPSHQVTQMGQEVILRCVPISNHLYFYWYRQILGQKVEFLVSFYNNEISEKSEIFDDQFSVERPDGSNFTLKIRSTKLEDSAMYFCASRGLARYNEQFFGPGTRLTVL.

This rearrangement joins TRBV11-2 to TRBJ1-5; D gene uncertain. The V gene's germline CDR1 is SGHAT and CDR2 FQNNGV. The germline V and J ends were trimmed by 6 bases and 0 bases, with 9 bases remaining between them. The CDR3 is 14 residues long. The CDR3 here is CASSPSASNQPQHF. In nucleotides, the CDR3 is TGTGCCAGCAGTCCTAGTGCTAGCAATCAGCCCCAGCATTTT.

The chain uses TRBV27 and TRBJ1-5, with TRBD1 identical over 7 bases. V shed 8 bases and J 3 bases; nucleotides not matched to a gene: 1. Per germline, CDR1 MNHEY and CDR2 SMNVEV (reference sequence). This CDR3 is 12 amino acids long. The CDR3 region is CASGTANQPQHF. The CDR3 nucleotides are TGTGCCAGCGGGACAGCCAATCAGCCCCAGCATTTT.

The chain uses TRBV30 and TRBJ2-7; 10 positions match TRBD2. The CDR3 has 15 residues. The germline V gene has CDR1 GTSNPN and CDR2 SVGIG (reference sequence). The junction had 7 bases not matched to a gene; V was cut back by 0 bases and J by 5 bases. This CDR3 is CAWSVLPLAGDEQYF. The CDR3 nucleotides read TGTGCCTGGAGTGTACTCCCCCTAGCGGGAGACGAGCAGTACTTC.

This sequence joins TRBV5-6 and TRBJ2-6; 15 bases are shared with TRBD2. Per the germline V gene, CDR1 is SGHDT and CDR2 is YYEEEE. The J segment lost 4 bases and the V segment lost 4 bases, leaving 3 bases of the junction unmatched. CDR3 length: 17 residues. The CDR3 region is CASSRGLAGGGANVLTF. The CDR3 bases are TGTGCCAGCAGCCGCGGACTAGCGGGAGGGGGGGCCAACGTCCTGACTTTC.

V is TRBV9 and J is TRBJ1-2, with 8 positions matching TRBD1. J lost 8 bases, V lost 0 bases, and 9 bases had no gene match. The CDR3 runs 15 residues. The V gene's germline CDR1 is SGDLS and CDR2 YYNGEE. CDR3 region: CASSVGQGAGEGYTF. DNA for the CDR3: TGTGCCAGCAGCGTAGGGCAGGGGGCAGGAGAGGGCTACACCTTC.

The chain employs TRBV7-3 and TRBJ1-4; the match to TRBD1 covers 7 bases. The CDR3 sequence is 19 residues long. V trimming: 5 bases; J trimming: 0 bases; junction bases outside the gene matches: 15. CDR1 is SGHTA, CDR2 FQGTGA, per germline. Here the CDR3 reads CASSPRQGQGPSTNEKLFF. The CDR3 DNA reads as TGTGCCAGCAGCCCCCGACAGGGTCAGGGCCCCTCAACTAATGAAAAACTGTTTTTT.

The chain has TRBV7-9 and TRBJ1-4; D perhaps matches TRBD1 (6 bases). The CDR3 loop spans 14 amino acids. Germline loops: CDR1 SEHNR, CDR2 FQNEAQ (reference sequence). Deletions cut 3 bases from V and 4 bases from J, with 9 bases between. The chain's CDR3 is CASSFTGNNEKLFF. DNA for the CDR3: TGTGCCAGCAGCTTCACAGGGAATAATGAAAAACTGTTTTTT.

The CDR3 reads CASSSGSQETQYF. Here the CDR3 DNA reads TGTGCCAGCAGTTCCGGGTCCCAAGAGACCCAGTACTTC. The rearrangement links TRBV5-5 to TRBJ2-5; no firm D call. CDR3 length: 13 amino acids. Germline V CDR1 and CDR2: SGHKS, YYEKEE (reference sequence). V lost 5 bases to trimming and J lost 1 base, with 9 bases between them. Using reference TRBV5-5 and TRBJ2-5 for the parts outside the CDR3, the full variable domain is DAGVTQSPTHLIKTRGQQVTLRCSPISGHKSVSWYQQVLGQGPQFIFQYYEKEERGRGNFPDRFSARQFPNYSSELNVNALLLGDSALYLCASSSGSQETQYFGPGTRLLVL.